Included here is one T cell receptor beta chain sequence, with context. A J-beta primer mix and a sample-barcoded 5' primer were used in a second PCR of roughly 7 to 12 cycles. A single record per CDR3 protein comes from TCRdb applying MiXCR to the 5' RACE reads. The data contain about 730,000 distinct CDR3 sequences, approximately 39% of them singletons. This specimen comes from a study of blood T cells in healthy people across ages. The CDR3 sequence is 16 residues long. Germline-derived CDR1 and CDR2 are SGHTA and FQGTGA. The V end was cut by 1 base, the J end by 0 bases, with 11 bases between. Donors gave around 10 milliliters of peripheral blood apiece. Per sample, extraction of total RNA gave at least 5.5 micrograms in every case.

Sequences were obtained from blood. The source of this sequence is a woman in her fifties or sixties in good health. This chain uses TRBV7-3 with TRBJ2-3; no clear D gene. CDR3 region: CASSLRGGASTDTQYF. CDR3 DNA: TGTGCCAGCAGCTTAAGGGGTGGAGCTAGCACAGATACGCAGTATTTT. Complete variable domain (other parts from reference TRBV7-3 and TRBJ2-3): GAGVSQTPSNKVTEKGKYVELRCDPISGHTALYWYRQSLGQGPEFLIYFQGTGAADDSGLPNDRFFAVRPEGSVSTLKIQRTERGDSAVYLCASSLRGGASTDTQYFGPGTRLTVL.